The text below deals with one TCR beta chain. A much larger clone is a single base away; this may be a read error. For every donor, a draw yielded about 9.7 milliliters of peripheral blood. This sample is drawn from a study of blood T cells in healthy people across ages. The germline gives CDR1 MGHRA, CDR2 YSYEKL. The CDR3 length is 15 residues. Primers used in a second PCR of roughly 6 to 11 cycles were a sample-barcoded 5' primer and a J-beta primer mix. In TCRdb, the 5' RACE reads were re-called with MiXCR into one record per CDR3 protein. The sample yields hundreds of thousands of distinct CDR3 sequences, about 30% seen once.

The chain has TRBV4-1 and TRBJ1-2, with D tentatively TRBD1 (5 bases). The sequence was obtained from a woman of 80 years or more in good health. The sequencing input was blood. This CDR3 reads CASSQAPGTNCGYTF. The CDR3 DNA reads TGCGCCAGCAGCCAAGCGCCAGGGACTAACTGTGGCTACACCTTC.